Presented here are 3 T cell receptor beta chains from one specimen sequenced in a study of shared clonotypes between healthy human individuals. Clones were sequenced by immunoSEQ multiplex PCR, and TCRdb holds only the in-frame ones, with some missing. The sample lists more than 1.2 million clones; 98% to 99% were seen once. The sequenced material came from naive CD4+ T cells sorted from blood. Sample subset: CD45RA+ positively selected. These receptors were collected from a man between 25 and 39 years old in good health.

The chain uses TRBV2 and TRBJ2-2; TRBD2 matches 12 bases. CDR1 and CDR2 (germline): SNHLY, FYNNEI. The ends lost 4 bases at V and 7 bases at J; junction bases unmatched: 4. CDR3 length: 15 residues. The chain's CDR3 is CASSATSGGFGELFF. Here the CDR3 DNA reads TGTGCCAGCAGTGCGACTAGCGGGGGTTTCGGGGAGCTGTTTTTT.

The rearrangement links TRBV5-6 to TRBJ2-7; perhaps D is TRBD1 or TRBD2 (6 bases each). Between the trimmed V and J ends, which lost 5 bases and 7 bases, there was a span of 16 bases. This CDR3 has 13 amino acids. Germline V gene data show CDR1 as SGHDT and CDR2 as YYEEEE. CDR3 nucleotides: TGTGCCAGCAGTGCCGTTGGGGGGCGAGAGCAGTACTTC. Residues: CASSAVGGREQYF.

The V call is TRBV27, the J call TRBJ1-5; D may be TRBD1 (6 bases). V lost 6 bases, J lost 4 bases, and 19 bases lay in between. CDR1 and CDR2 from the germline V gene are MNHEY and SMNVEV (reference sequence). The CDR3 consists of 16 residues. CDR3 bases: TGTGCCAGCAGACTGCGGGGCAGGGGTTTGAATCAGCCCCAGCATTTT. Protein product: CASRLRGRGLNQPQHF.